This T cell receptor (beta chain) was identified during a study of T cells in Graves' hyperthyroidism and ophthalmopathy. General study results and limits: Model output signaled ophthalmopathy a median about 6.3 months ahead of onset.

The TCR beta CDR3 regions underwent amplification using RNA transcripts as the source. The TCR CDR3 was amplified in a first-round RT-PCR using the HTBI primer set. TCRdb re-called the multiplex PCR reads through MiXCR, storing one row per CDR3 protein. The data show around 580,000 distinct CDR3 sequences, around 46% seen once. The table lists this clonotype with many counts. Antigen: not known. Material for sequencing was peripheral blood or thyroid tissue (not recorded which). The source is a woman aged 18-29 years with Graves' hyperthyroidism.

The CDR3 sequence is CASSMALKGTYEQYF. CDR3 bases: TGCGCCAGCAGCATGGCCCTTAAGGGCACCTACGAGCAGTACTTC. This rearrangement joins TRBV5-1 to TRBJ2-7, with D unresolved. The V end was cut by 4 bases, the J end by 2 bases, with 16 bases between. CDR1 and CDR2 from the germline V gene are SGHRS and YFSETQ. The CDR3 extends over 15 amino acids.